Following are 22 T cell receptor beta chains from one sample sequenced in a study of T cell changes during pregnancy in multiple sclerosis. Here immunoSEQ multiplex PCR was the method, and the copy in TCRdb shows in-frame clones only, minus some. The sample contains tens of thousands of clones, roughly 92% of which appear only once. The source was peripheral blood, collected after pregnancy. The receptors were gathered from a female donor in good health, enrolled as a control in a pregnancy study.

V and J are TRBV10-2 and TRBJ2-1, with 10 bases that match TRBD2. Looked up from germline, CDR1 is WSHSY and CDR2 is SAAADI. J gave up 7 bases and V 2 bases, and 8 bases lay outside the gene matches. The CDR3 is made up of 16 amino acids. For the CDR3, the DNA is TGCGCCAGCAGTGAGGTGGCTAGCGGGAGTAGGAATGAGCAGTTCTTC. This gives the protein CASSEVASGSRNEQFF.

The rearrangement uses TRBV15 and TRBJ2-7; TRBD2 is a possible D gene (5 bases). The V end lost 0 bases, the J end lost 4 bases, and 13 bases lay between the germline ends. The CDR3 has 15 residues. Germline V gene data show CDR1 as LNHNV and CDR2 as YYDKDF (reference sequence). CDR3 nucleotide sequence: TGTGCCACCAGCAGAGATCGGGGAGCGGAATACGAGCAGTACTTC. As protein: CATSRDRGAEYEQYF.

The J gene is TRBJ1-6, the V gene TRBV19; no clear D. V lost 0 bases to trimming and J lost 8 bases, with 11 bases between them. In germline, CDR1 is LNHDA, CDR2 SQIVND (reference sequence). This CDR3 has 15 amino acids. CDR3 sequence (DNA): TGTGCCAGTAGTATAGATGACCTCGGGTATTCACCCCTCCACTTT. This sequence encodes CASSIDDLGYSPLHF.

This rearrangement joins TRBV7-8 to TRBJ2-3; a possible D gene is TRBD2 (6 bases). The CDR3 totals 13 residues. V lost 7 bases to trimming and J lost 2 bases, with 10 bases between them. Germline V lookup: CDR1 SGHVS, CDR2 FQNEAQ. CDR3 DNA sequence: TGTGCCAGCACACCGGGACTCACAGATACGCAGTATTTT. Its protein is CASTPGLTDTQYF.

This chain uses TRBV4-1 with TRBJ2-3; D might be TRBD2 (6 bases). The germline gives CDR1 MGHRA, CDR2 YSYEKL. The CDR3 has 16 amino acids. V was shortened by 4 bases and J by 0 bases, with 14 bases between the two germline ends. CDR3 in DNA: TGCGCCAGCAGCCGTAGTAGTGGGGGGAGCACAGATACGCAGTATTTT. Its protein product is CASSRSSGGSTDTQYF.

The V gene is TRBV14, the J gene TRBJ2-7; unclear D gene. The CDR3 extends over 12 amino acids. Trimming stripped 7 bases from V and 0 bases from J, with 7 bases between. From germline, CDR1 is SGHDN and CDR2 FVKESK. Here the CDR3 DNA reads TGTGCCAGCAAAGACAACTCCTACGAGCAGTACTTC. It is translated as CASKDNSYEQYF.

The V and J genes are TRBV18 and TRBJ1-4; 9 bases line up with TRBD1. CDR3 length: 14 amino acids. The trim removed 3 bases at V and 7 bases at J, leaving 3 bases unmatched. Looked up from germline, CDR1 is KGHSH and CDR2 is LQKENI. The CDR3 DNA follows: TGTGCCAGCTCACCGGGACAGGGAAGTGAAAAACTGTTTTTT. This encodes CASSPGQGSEKLFF.

About this clone itself: Germline and junction disagree at one end, which may indicate a read error. This rearrangement joins TRBV7-7 to TRBJ2-3; a weak D match, TRBD2 (6 bases). Per the germline V gene, CDR1 is SSHAT and CDR2 is FNYEAQ (reference sequence). This CDR3 has 14 amino acids. CDR3 sequence reads: CASSFGGNVDTQYF. The CDR3 region has the DNA TGTGCTAGCAGCTTTGGGGGGAATGTGGATACGCAGTATTTT.

This CDR3 is CASSLGTRRFYEQYF. The CDR3 DNA is TGTGCCAGCAGTTTAGGGACTCGCCGATTCTACGAGCAGTACTTC. The V gene is TRBV28, the J gene TRBJ2-7, with D perhaps TRBD2 (6 bases). The V end lost 2 bases, the J end lost 3 bases, and 14 bases lay between the germline ends. There are 15 residues in the CDR3. Per germline, CDR1 MDHEN and CDR2 SYDVKM.

The chain joins TRBV2 to TRBJ2-3; TRBD2 matches 7 bases. This CDR3 comprises 17 residues. Germline-derived CDR1 and CDR2 are SNHLY and FYNNEI. Trimming took 5 bases from V and 1 from J; bases not matched to a gene: 12. CDR3 sequence reads: CASSRPPASGRTDTQYF. DNA of the CDR3: TGTGCCAGCAGTCGCCCCCCGGCTAGCGGACGCACAGATACGCAGTATTTT.

V usage is TRBV4-3 and J usage is TRBJ2-2, with 8 bases fitting TRBD2. Per germline, CDR1 LGHNA and CDR2 YSLEER. The J segment lost 2 bases and the V segment lost 0 bases, leaving 5 bases of the junction unmatched. The CDR3 is 17 residues long. CDR3 nucleotide sequence: TGCGCCAGCAGCCAAGAGTCGGGAGGGGTAAACACCGGGGAGCTGTTTTTT. Translation: CASSQESGGVNTGELFF.

This clone was detected only a few times. V and J are TRBV27 and TRBJ2-7; 12 bases are a match to TRBD2. Germline V gene sequence: CDR1 MNHEY, CDR2 SMNVEV (reference sequence). V lost 6 bases to trimming and J lost 4 bases; unmatched junction nucleotides: 4. The CDR3 length is 14 residues. The CDR3 bases are TGTGCCAGCAGCCTACTAGCGGGAGGATACGAGCAGTACTTC. Protein: CASSLLAGGYEQYF.

The chain employs TRBV5-8 and TRBJ1-1; TRBD1 aligns across 7 bases. V was pared by 0 bases and J by 0 bases, with 8 bases of the junction left unmatched. Germline lookup yields CDR1 SGHTS and CDR2 YDEGEE. The CDR3 is made up of 17 amino acids. The CDR3 nucleotides read TGTGCCAGCAGCTTGGTCTCAAGGGGGCTTCTGAACACTGAAGCTTTCTTT. Protein: CASSLVSRGLLNTEAFF.

The chain couples TRBV28 to TRBJ1-4, with D maybe TRBD1 (6 bases). Germline CDR1 reads MDHEN; CDR2 reads SYDVKM. Between the trimmed V and J ends, which lost 6 bases and 6 bases, there was a span of 14 bases. The CDR3 has 14 amino acids. CDR3 amino acids: CASRGGRGHEKLFF. The CDR3 region has the DNA TGTGCCAGCAGAGGGGGGAGGGGCCATGAAAAACTGTTTTTT. The entire variable domain, with the rest obtained from reference TRBV28 and TRBJ1-4, is as follows: DVKVTQSSRYLVKRTGEKVFLECVQDMDHENMFWYRQDPGLGLRLIYFSYDVKMKEKGDIPEGYSVSREKKERFSLILESASTNQTSMYLCASRGGRGHEKLFFGSGTQLSVL.

The rearrangement links TRBV29-1 to TRBJ2-7; 7 bases match TRBD1. The CDR3 is made up of 12 amino acids. The ends lost 5 bases at V and 3 bases at J; junction bases unmatched: 4. Germline CDR1 SQVTM, CDR2 ANQGSEA. DNA of the CDR3: TGCAGCGTTATAAGACAGGGCTACGAGCAGTACTTC. Residues: CSVIRQGYEQYF.

This chain joins TRBV7-2 and TRBJ1-1; 9 bases align to TRBD1. Per germline, CDR1 SGHTA and CDR2 FQGNSA. The ends lost 6 bases at V and 4 bases at J; junction bases unmatched: 6. This CDR3 has 14 amino acids. CDR3: CASRTGGGGTEAFF. CDR3 DNA sequence: TGTGCCAGCAGAACAGGGGGCGGGGGCACTGAAGCTTTCTTT. The variable domain in full, completed from reference TRBV7-2 and TRBJ1-1, reads GAGVSQSPSNKVTEKGKDVELRCDPISGHTALYWYRQSLGQGLEFLIYFQGNSAPDKSGLPSDRFSAERTGGSVSTLTIQRTQQEDSAVYLCASRTGGGGTEAFFGQGTRLTVV.

The genes are TRBV25-1 and TRBJ2-2; D perhaps matches TRBD2 (5 bases). The CDR3 has 14 amino acids. V dropped 3 bases and J dropped 7 bases, with 12 bases sitting between them. The germline V gene has CDR1 MGHDK and CDR2 SYGVNS. CDR3 in amino acids: CASSDGVLGGELFF. CDR3 coding DNA: TGTGCCAGCAGTGACGGGGTATTAGGCGGGGAGCTGTTTTTT.

The V and J genes are TRBV11-2 and TRBJ1-1; D may be TRBD1 (6 bases). V lost 1 base to trimming and J lost 4 bases, with 13 bases between them. CDR3 length: 15 residues. Germline CDR1 and CDR2: SGHAT and FQNNGV. The CDR3 sequence is CASSLGRGGRTEAFF. The DNA for the CDR3 is TGTGCCAGCAGCTTAGGGCGCGGGGGCCGCACTGAAGCTTTCTTT.

The chain has TRBV28 and TRBJ2-3; TRBD2 might be the D (6 bases). In germline, CDR1 is MDHEN, CDR2 SYDVKM. The CDR3 loop spans 15 amino acids. V shed 2 bases and J shed 4 bases, with 13 bases lying between them. DNA of the CDR3: TGTGCCAGCAGTTTAAAGATAACGGGAGCAGATACGCAGTATTTT. It translates to CASSLKITGADTQYF. Variable domain in full (rest from reference TRBV28 and TRBJ2-3): DVKVTQSSRYLVKRTGEKVFLECVQDMDHENMFWYRQDPGLGLRLIYFSYDVKMKEKGDIPEGYSVSREKKERFSLILESASTNQTSMYLCASSLKITGADTQYFGPGTRLTVL.

The rearrangement uses TRBV27 and TRBJ2-3, with a weak D call TRBD1 (5 bases). Germline values: CDR1 MNHEY, CDR2 SMNVEV (reference sequence). Trimming stripped 6 bases from V and 2 bases from J, with 12 bases between. This CDR3 spans 14 amino acids. The CDR3 is CASRTEYLTDTQYF. The CDR3, as DNA: TGTGCCAGCAGGACAGAGTACCTCACAGATACGCAGTATTTT.

This clone came up a few times. The chain links TRBV5-1 to TRBJ2-5; D remains unclear. Germline CDR1 and CDR2: SGHRS and YFSETQ. V was shortened by 0 bases and J by 4 bases, with 19 bases between the two germline ends. The CDR3 covers 17 residues. The CDR3 protein is CASSLATGGPLGETQYF. CDR3 DNA sequence: TGCGCCAGCAGCTTGGCCACCGGTGGTCCCCTCGGAGAGACCCAGTACTTC.

The genes are TRBV11-2 and TRBJ1-1; unclear D gene. The V end was cut by 4 bases, the J end by 0 bases, with 12 bases between. CDR1 and CDR2 from the germline V gene are SGHAT and FQNNGV. The CDR3 sequence is 15 residues long. CDR3 DNA: TGTGCCAGCAGCTCCCCCGGGGAGCTGAACACTGAAGCTTTCTTT. Its translation is CASSSPGELNTEAFF.